This T cell receptor beta chain was captured in a study of T cell responses to AZD1222 COVID-19 vaccine. Germline V gene data show CDR1 as SGHVS and CDR2 as FQNEAQ. The CDR3 spans 14 residues. The V gene lost 5 bases and the J gene lost 1 base, with 10 bases spanning the gap. Remarks on this clone: Its cognate antigen is unknown.

Notes on the study in general: Mapped onto spike, vaccine-associated CD4 TCRs spanned it and were dominant at 160-218 and 743-854. Clonal diversity was possibly underestimated, and the donors were mostly white British, with more females.

Method: immunoSEQ multiplex PCR; TCRdb's copy keeps in-frame clones and lacks some. This sample has 150,000 to 200,000 clones, with 80% to 95% found just once. This sequence originates from an adult in good health. The chain combines TRBV7-8 with TRBJ2-3, with D possibly TRBD2 on 5 matching bases. The sequencing used peripheral blood, collected on day 0 of AZD1222 vaccination. The DNA for the CDR3 is TGTGCCAGCAGCGGGAGCGGAGGCACAGATACGCAGTATTTT. It encodes CASSGSGGTDTQYF.